Shown below are 18 T cell receptor beta chains from a single sample sequenced in a study of T-cell memory formation after mild COVID-19. MiXCR, run by TCRdb on the 5' RACE reads, gives a single entry per CDR3 protein. The sample has 30,000 to 50,000 distinct CDR3 sequences, 6% to 6.5% seen once. What was sequenced was PBMCs or a T cell subset sorted from them (not recorded which). The source of these receptors is an adult who had mild COVID-19 (a few samples of this study predate the infection). Cell type and time point are not known.

This chain links TRBV4-2 with TRBJ2-7, with a tentative D call TRBD1 (6 bases). CDR3 size: 15 residues. V was cut by 0 bases and J by 3 bases, with 12 bases left in between. Germline V gene data show CDR1 as LGHNA and CDR2 as YNFKEQ. The CDR3 DNA reads as TGTGCCAGCAGCCAAGATGGGGGCACTCTCTACGAGCAGTACTTC. Its translation is CASSQDGGTLYEQYF.

The table lists this clonotype with a few counts. The V gene is TRBV20-1, the J gene TRBJ2-3; D gene uncertain. The germline V gene has CDR1 DFQATT and CDR2 SNEGSKA (reference sequence). CDR3 length: 12 residues. With 6 bases removed from V and 2 bases from J, the gap between germline ends came to 9 bases. DNA for the CDR3: TGCAGTGCCACAGATTACACAGATACGCAGTATTTT. The encoded protein is CSATDYTDTQYF.

The genes are TRBV5-1 and TRBJ2-7; perhaps TRBD2 as D (6 bases). This CDR3 is 12 amino acids long. Germline assignment: CDR1 SGHRS and CDR2 YFSETQ. V gave up 0 bases and J gave up 6 bases, with 7 bases separating them. Here the CDR3 DNA reads TGCGCCAGCAGCTTGGGGGGAGGCGAGCAGTACTTC. The encoded protein is CASSLGGGEQYF.

The chain carries TRBV3-1 and TRBJ1-1; no reliable D call. CDR3 size: 13 residues. Deletions cut 5 bases from V and 5 bases from J, with 12 bases between. Germline CDR1 LGHDT, CDR2 YNNKEL (reference sequence). Written as DNA, the CDR3 is TGTGCCAGCAGCAAACACAGTGAGACTGAAGCTTTCTTT. Its translation is CASSKHSETEAFF.

This clonotype was seen repeatedly, ten times or more. The chain employs TRBV7-2 and TRBJ2-3; D gene unclear. V shed 5 bases and J shed 0 bases, with 9 bases lying between them. Germline assignment: CDR1 SGHTA and CDR2 FQGNSA. CDR3 size: 14 residues. DNA for the CDR3: TGTGCCAGCAGCACCCGCCGGAGCACAGATACGCAGTATTTT. Its translation is CASSTRRSTDTQYF.

In its sample, this clonotype was seen many times. This rearrangement joins TRBV11-2 to TRBJ2-6, with a possible D match to TRBD2 (5 bases). The germline V gene has CDR1 SGHAT and CDR2 FQNNGV. The CDR3 extends over 19 amino acids. With 3 bases removed from V and 3 bases from J, the gap between germline ends came to 21 bases. The chain's CDR3 is CASSFRTGRRVGGANVLTF. Here the CDR3 DNA reads TGTGCCAGCAGCTTCAGGACTGGCAGGAGAGTCGGTGGGGCCAACGTCCTGACTTTC.

There are many counts of this clonotype. The rearrangement uses TRBV3-1 and TRBJ2-5, with D hard to call. The CDR3 runs to 14 residues. The V end was cut by 2 bases, the J end by 4 bases, with 11 bases between. Germline loops: CDR1 LGHDT, CDR2 YNNKEL (reference sequence). CDR3 loop: CASSQSQWGETQYF. CDR3 DNA: TGTGCCAGCAGCCAAAGCCAGTGGGGAGAGACCCAGTACTTC.

The V gene is TRBV24-1, the J gene TRBJ2-7; no firm D call. Between the trimmed V and J ends, which lost 3 bases and 4 bases, there was a span of 9 bases. The CDR3 spans 13 residues. Germline CDR1 is KGHDR and CDR2 is SFDVKD. The CDR3 coding sequence is TGTGCCACCAGTGATCCGCTGAAATACGAGCAGTACTTC. It yields the protein CATSDPLKYEQYF.

This clonotype was seen repeatedly, ten times or more. The CDR3 loop is CATSPSGTAVNEQFF. DNA for the CDR3: TGTGCCACCAGTCCCTCCGGGACAGCCGTCAATGAGCAGTTCTTC. The chain combines TRBV24-1 with TRBJ2-1; 7 positions agree with TRBD1. Trimming cost V 6 bases and J 6 bases; bases outside gene matches: 10. Per the germline V gene, CDR1 is KGHDR and CDR2 is SFDVKD. This CDR3 is built from 15 residues.

This clonotype has at least ten counts. V usage is TRBV7-2 and J usage is TRBJ2-1; D uncertain. With 3 bases removed from V and 7 bases from J, the gap between germline ends came to 10 bases. Germline V gives CDR1 SGHTA, CDR2 FQGNSA. The CDR3 extends over 13 amino acids. The DNA of the CDR3 is TGTGCCAGCAGCTTTGGCGTTGGGAATGAGCAGTTCTTC. It translates to CASSFGVGNEQFF.

In this sample, this clonotype turned up a few times. The J gene is TRBJ1-3, the V gene TRBV9; D might be TRBD1 (5 bases). The V end was cut by 0 bases, the J end by 1 base, with 14 bases between. The CDR3 is made up of 17 amino acids. Germline CDR1 is SGDLS and CDR2 is YYNGEE. The DNA of the CDR3 is TGTGCCAGCAGCGTAGATCTGGGGGGAGCTTCTGGAAACACCATATATTTT. As protein: CASSVDLGGASGNTIYF.

This clonotype was counted between two and nine times. The V call is TRBV7-3, the J call TRBJ2-1; 13 bases line up with TRBD2. Germline loops: CDR1 SGHTA, CDR2 FQGTGA. CDR3 size: 16 residues. The V segment lost 5 bases and the J segment 4 bases; nucleotides outside the gene matches: 5. This CDR3 is CASSPTSGGGYNEQFF. Written as DNA, the CDR3 is TGTGCCAGCAGCCCAACTAGCGGGGGGGGATACAATGAGCAGTTCTTC.

This rearrangement joins TRBV19 to TRBJ2-1; the match to TRBD1 covers 7 bases. The CDR3 consists of 16 residues. The V segment lost 3 bases and the J segment 5 bases; nucleotides outside the gene matches: 10. CDR1 and CDR2 (germline): LNHDA, SQIVND (reference sequence). CDR3 sequence reads: CASSISDRAINNEQFF. In DNA, the CDR3 is TGTGCCAGTAGTATCTCAGACAGGGCTATCAACAATGAGCAGTTCTTC.

Many counts were recorded for this clonotype. The chain is built from TRBV20-1 and TRBJ2-7; no clear D gene. V dropped 6 bases and J dropped 6 bases, with 12 bases sitting between them. This CDR3 comprises 11 residues. Germline-derived CDR1 and CDR2 are DFQATT and SNEGSKA (reference sequence). CDR3 nucleotide sequence: TGCAGTGCCGGACCTTCGGTCGAGCAGTACTTC. Its translation: CSAGPSVEQYF.

The chain links TRBV7-9 to TRBJ2-3, with 7 bases fitting TRBD2. With V trimmed by 6 bases and J by 2 bases, 14 bases remained unmatched. This CDR3 spans 17 amino acids. Germline V gives CDR1 SEHNR, CDR2 FQNEAQ (reference sequence). This CDR3 is CASRQSRASGPTDTQYF. The CDR3 region has the DNA TGTGCCAGCAGACAGAGCAGGGCTAGCGGACCCACAGATACGCAGTATTTT.

This clonotype was seen many times. The rearrangement joins TRBV7-9 to TRBJ1-2, with a tentative D call TRBD1 (5 bases). There are 15 residues in the CDR3. CDR1 is SEHNR, CDR2 FQNEAQ, per germline (reference sequence). V was trimmed by 5 bases and J by 2 bases, leaving 15 bases between them. The CDR3 nucleotides are TGTGCCAGCAGCGGCCGGACACGGACGAACTATGGCTACACCTTC. Its protein is CASSGRTRTNYGYTF.

As regards this clonotype: At one of its ends the junction is not consistent with the germline gene, which may arise from a read error. The J gene is TRBJ2-1, the V gene TRBV4-1, with D possibly matching TRBD2 (7 bases). Per the germline V gene, CDR1 is MGHRA and CDR2 is YSYEKL. The CDR3 has 16 residues. CDR3 loop: CASSPASGGAYTEQFF. CDR3 bases: TGCGCCAGCAGCCCTGCATCGGGGGGCGCCTACACTGAGCAGTTCTTC.

On this clonotype itself: Its ends do not fully match the called genes, so a read error is possible. The chain carries TRBV7-7 and TRBJ2-1, with 11 bases fitting TRBD2. Per germline, CDR1 SSHAT and CDR2 FNYEAQ (reference sequence). The CDR3 sequence is 16 residues long. The CDR3 spells CASSLEGLADYNEQFF. DNA of the CDR3: TGTGCTAGCAGCTTAGAGGGACTAGCGGACTACAATGAGCAGTTCTTC.